This TCR beta chain is from a study of T cell responses to AZD1222 COVID-19 vaccine. V was pared by 3 bases and J by 5 bases, with 13 bases between. The germline gives CDR1 MNHEY, CDR2 SMNVEV (reference sequence). This CDR3 has 14 amino acids. The repertoire was sequenced with immunoSEQ multiplex PCR; TCRdb's copy has only in-frame clones and lacks some. The sample lists 150,000 to 200,000 clones; around 90% were seen once. This clone was counted once. The starting material was peripheral blood, obtained 28 days after the second AZD1222 dose. The source is an adult who received the AZD1222 COVID-19 vaccine. This chain joins TRBV27 and TRBJ2-5, with D tentatively TRBD1 or TRBD2 (6 bases each). The CDR3 region is CASSFGGLYETQYF. The CDR3, as DNA: TGTGCCAGCAGTTTTGGGGGGCTGTATGAGACCCAGTACTTC.